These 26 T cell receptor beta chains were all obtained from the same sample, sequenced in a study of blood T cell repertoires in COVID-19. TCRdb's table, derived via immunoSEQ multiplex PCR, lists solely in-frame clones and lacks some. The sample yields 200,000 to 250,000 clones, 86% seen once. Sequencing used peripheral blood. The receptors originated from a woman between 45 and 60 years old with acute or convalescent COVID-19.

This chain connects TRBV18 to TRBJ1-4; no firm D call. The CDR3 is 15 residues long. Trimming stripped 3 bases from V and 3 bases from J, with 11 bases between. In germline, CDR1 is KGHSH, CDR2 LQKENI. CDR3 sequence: CASSPIGVPNEKLFF. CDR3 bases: TGTGCCAGCTCACCCATCGGGGTCCCTAATGAAAAACTGTTTTTT.

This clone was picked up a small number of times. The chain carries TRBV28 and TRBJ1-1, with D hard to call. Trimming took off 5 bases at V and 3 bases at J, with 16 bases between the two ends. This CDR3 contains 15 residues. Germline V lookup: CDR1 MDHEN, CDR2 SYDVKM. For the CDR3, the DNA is TGTGCCAGCAGTGTGAGGGAAGTGGAGTACACTGAAGCTTTCTTT. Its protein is CASSVREVEYTEAFF.

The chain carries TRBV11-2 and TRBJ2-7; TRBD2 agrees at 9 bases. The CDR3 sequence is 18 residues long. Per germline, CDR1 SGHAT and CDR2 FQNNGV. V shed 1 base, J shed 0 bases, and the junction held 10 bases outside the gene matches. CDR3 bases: TGTGCCAGCAGCTTAGGCGTTAGCGGGAGAGGGAGCTCCTACGAGCAGTACTTC. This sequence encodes CASSLGVSGRGSSYEQYF. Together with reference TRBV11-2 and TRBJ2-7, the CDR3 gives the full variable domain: EAGVAQSPRYKIIEKRQSVAFWCNPISGHATLYWYQQILGQGPKLLIQFQNNGVVDDSQLPKDRFSAERLKGVDSTLKIQPAKLEDSAVYLCASSLGVSGRGSSYEQYFGPGTRLTVT.

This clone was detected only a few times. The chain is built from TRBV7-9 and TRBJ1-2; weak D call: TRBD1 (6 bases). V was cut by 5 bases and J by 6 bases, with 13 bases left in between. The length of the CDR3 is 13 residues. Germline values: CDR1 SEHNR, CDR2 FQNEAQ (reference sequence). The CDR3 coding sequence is TGTGCCAGCAGCCCCTACAGGGCACATGGCTACACCTTC. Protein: CASSPYRAHGYTF.

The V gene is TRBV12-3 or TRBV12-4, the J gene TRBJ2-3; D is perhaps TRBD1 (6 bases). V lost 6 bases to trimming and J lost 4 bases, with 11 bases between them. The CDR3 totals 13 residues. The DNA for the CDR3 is TGTGCCAGCAGAAAGGACAGCCCAGATACGCAGTATTTT. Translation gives CASRKDSPDTQYF.

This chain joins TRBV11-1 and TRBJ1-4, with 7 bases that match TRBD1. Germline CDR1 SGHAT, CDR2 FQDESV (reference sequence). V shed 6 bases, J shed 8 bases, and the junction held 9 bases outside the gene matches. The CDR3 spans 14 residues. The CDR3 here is CASSKTGWVEKLFF. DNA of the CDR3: TGTGCCAGCAGTAAGACAGGGTGGGTCGAAAAACTGTTTTTT.

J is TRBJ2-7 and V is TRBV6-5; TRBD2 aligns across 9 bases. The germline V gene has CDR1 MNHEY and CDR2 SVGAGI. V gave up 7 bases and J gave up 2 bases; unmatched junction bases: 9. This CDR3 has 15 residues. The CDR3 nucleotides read TGTGCCAGCAACTCCCCAGCGGGAGGTGCCTACGAGCAGTACTTC. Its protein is CASNSPAGGAYEQYF.

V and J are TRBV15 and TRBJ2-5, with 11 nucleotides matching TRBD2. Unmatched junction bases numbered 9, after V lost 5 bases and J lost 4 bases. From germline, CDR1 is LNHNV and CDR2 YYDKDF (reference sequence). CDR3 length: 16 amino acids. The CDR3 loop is CATSGYSGGAGETQYF. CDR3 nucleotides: TGTGCCACCAGCGGGTATAGCGGGGGGGCTGGAGAGACCCAGTACTTC.

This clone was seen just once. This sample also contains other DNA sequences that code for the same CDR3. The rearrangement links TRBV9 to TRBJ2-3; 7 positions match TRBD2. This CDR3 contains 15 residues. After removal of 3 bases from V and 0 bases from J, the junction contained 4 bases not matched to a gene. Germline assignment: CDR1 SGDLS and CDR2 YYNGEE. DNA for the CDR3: TGTGCCAGCAGCGCCCCTAGCGGTAGCACAGATACGCAGTATTTT. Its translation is CASSAPSGSTDTQYF.

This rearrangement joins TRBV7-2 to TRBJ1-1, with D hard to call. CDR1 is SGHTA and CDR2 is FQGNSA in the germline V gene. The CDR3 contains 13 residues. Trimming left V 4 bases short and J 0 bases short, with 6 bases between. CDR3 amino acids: CASSSGMNTEAFF. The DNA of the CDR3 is TGTGCCAGCAGCTCGGGTATGAACACTGAAGCTTTCTTT. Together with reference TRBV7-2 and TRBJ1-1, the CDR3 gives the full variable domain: GAGVSQSPSNKVTEKGKDVELRCDPISGHTALYWYRQSLGQGLEFLIYFQGNSAPDKSGLPSDRFSAERTGGSVSTLTIQRTQQEDSAVYLCASSSGMNTEAFFGQGTRLTVV.

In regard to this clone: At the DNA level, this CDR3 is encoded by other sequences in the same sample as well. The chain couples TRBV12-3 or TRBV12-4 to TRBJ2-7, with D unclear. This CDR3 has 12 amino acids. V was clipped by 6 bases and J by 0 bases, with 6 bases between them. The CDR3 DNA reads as TGTGCCAGCAGCCGTAGCTCCTACGAGCAGTACTTC. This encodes CASSRSSYEQYF.

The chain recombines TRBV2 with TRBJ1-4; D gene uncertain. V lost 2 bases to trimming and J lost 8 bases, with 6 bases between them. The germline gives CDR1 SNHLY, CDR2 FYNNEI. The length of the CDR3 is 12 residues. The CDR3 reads CASSESGEKLFF. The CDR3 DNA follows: TGTGCCAGCAGTGAAAGCGGGGAAAAACTGTTTTTT. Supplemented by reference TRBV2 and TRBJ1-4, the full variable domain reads EPEVTQTPSHQVTQMGQEVILRCVPISNHLYFYWYRQILGQKVEFLVSFYNNEISEKSEIFDDQFSVERPDGSNFTLKIRSTKLEDSAMYFCASSESGEKLFFGSGTQLSVL.

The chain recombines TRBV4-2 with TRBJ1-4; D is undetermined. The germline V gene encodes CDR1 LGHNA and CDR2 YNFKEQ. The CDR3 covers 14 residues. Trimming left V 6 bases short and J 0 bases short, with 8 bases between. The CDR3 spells CASRAATTNEKLFF. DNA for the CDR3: TGTGCCAGCAGGGCGGCAACAACTAATGAAAAACTGTTTTTT.

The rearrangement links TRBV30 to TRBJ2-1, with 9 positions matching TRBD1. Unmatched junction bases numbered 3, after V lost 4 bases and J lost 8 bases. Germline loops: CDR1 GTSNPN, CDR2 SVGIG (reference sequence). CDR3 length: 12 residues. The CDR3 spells CAWNRQGDEQFF. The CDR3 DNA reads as TGTGCCTGGAATCGACAGGGGGATGAGCAGTTCTTC.

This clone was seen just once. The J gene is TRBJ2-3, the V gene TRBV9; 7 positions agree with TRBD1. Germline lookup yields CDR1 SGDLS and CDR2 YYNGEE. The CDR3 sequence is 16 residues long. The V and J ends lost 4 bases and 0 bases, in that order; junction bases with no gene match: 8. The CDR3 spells CASSPTGTVSTDTQYF. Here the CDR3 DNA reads TGTGCCAGCAGCCCGACCGGGACAGTGAGCACAGATACGCAGTATTTT.

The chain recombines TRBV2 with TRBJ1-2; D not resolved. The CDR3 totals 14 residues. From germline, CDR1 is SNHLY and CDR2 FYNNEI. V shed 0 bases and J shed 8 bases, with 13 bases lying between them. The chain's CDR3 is CASSEAGRRYGYTF. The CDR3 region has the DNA TGTGCCAGCAGTGAAGCGGGGAGGCGGTACGGCTACACCTTC.

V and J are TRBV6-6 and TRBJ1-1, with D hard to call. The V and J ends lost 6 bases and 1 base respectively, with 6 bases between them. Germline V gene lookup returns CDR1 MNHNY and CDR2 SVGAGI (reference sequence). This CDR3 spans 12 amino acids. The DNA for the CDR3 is TGTGCCAGCAGCCCACAGAACACTGAAGCTTTCTTT. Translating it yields CASSPQNTEAFF.

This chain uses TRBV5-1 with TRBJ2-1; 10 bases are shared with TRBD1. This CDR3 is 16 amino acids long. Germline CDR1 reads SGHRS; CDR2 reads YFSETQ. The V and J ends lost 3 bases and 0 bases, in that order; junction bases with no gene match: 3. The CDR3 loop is CASSWTGGLSYNEQFF. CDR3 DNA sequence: TGCGCCAGCAGCTGGACAGGGGGGCTCTCCTACAATGAGCAGTTCTTC.

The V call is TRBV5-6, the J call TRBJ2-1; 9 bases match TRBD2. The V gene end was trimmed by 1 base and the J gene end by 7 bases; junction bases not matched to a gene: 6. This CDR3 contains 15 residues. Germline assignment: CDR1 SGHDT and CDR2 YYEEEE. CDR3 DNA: TGTGCCAGCAGCTTGCTGGCGGGGGGGCCAAATGAGCAGTTCTTC. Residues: CASSLLAGGPNEQFF.

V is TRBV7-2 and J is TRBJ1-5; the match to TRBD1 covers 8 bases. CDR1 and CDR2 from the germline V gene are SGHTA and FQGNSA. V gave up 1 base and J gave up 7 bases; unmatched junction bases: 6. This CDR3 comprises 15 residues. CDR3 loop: CASSLGQGASQPQHF. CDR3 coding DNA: TGTGCCAGCAGCTTAGGGCAGGGGGCAAGCCAGCCCCAGCATTTT. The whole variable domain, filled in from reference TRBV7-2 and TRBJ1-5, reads GAGVSQSPSNKVTEKGKDVELRCDPISGHTALYWYRQSLGQGLEFLIYFQGNSAPDKSGLPSDRFSAERTGGSVSTLTIQRTQQEDSAVYLCASSLGQGASQPQHFGDGTRLSIL.

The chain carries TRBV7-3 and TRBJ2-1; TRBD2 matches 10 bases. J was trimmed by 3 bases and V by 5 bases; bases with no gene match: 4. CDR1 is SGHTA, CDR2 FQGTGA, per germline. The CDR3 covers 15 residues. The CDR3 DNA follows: TGTGCCAGCAGCCTCGGACTAGCGGACTACAATGAGCAGTTCTTC. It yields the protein CASSLGLADYNEQFF.

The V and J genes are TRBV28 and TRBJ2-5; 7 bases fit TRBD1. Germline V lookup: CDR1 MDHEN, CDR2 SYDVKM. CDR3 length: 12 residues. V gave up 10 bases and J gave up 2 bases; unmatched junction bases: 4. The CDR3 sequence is CATGTVQETQYF. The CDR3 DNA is TGTGCCACCGGGACAGTTCAAGAGACCCAGTACTTC.

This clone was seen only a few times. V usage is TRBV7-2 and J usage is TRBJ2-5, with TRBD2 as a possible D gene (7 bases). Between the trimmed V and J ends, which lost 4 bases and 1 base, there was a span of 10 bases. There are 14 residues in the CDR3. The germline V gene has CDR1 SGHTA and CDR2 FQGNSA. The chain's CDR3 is CASSWAGAQETQYF. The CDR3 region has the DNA TGTGCCAGCAGCTGGGCGGGGGCCCAAGAGACCCAGTACTTC.

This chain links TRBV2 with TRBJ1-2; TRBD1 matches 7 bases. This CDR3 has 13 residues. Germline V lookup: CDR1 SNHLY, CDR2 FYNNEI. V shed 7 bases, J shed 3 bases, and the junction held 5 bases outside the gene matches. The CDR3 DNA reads TGTGCCAGCACTTACAGGGGAGACTATGGCTACACCTTC. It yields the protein CASTYRGDYGYTF.

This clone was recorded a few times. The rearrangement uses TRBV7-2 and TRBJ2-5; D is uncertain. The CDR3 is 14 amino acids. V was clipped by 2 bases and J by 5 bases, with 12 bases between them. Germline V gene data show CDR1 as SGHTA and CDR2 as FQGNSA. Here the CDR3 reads CASSLMSRDETQYF. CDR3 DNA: TGTGCCAGCAGCTTAATGTCGAGAGATGAGACCCAGTACTTC.

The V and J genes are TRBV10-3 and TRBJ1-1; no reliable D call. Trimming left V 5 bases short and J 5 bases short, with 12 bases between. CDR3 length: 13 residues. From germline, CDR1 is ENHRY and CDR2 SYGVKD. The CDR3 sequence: CAISKPLGTEAFF. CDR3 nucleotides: TGTGCCATCAGTAAGCCCCTCGGGACTGAAGCTTTCTTT.